The rows below give T cell receptor beta chains drawn from one sample of a study of OX40 agonist ivuxolimab in advanced cancers. TCRdb's copy holds only in-frame clones and misses some; the assay was immunoSEQ multiplex PCR. The table lists some 100,000 clones, about nine tenths of them singletons. The sequences come from CD4+ or CD8+ T cells sorted from blood, collected in a trial of the OX40 agonist ivuxolimab. The receptors stem from an adult with an advanced solid tumor such as melanoma, head and neck, liver or kidney cancer. Each CDR3 is given with its conserved first and last residue.

v_gene,j_gene,CDR3aa
TRBV6-5,TRBJ2-7,CASSYDGTSGSWQYF
TRBV5-1,TRBJ2-7,CASSPQGTQVYEQYF
TRBV28,TRBJ2-7,CASSLAGVDSYEQYF
TRBV21-1,TRBJ2-2,CASSKTLMTGGDGELFF
TRBV28,TRBJ2-7,CASSLGRDSSYEQYF
TRBV19,TRBJ1-1,CASSMPRGRVMNTEAFF
TRBV5-1,TRBJ2-5,CASSKLQGPPQETQYF
TRBV29-1,TRBJ2-7,CSVAPGRAREQYF
TRBV7-8,TRBJ2-7,CASSLARTELSYEQYF
TRBV7-3,TRBJ2-3,CASSALAGGNTQYF
TRBV28,TRBJ2-2,CASSTSGTTGELFF
TRBV18,TRBJ2-3,CASSPQRGGADTQYF
TRBV5-4,TRBJ1-2,CASSLRASNYGYTF
TRBV5-1,TRBJ2-3,CASRTADTQYF
TRBV15,TRBJ2-5,CATSRDRKETQYF
TRBV6-6,TRBJ2-2,CASSYSVAGGSGELFF
TRBV28,TRBJ2-5,CASTGTTGRVTQYF
TRBV30,TRBJ2-6,CAWSVIGGYTGANVLTF
TRBV7-9,TRBJ1-1,CASSPQLNTEAFF
TRBV7-2,TRBJ1-2,CASSLDLDTRYGYTF
TRBV4-2,TRBJ1-5,CASSQDWGKAGGQPQHF
TRBV9,TRBJ1-2,CASSANRFGYTF
TRBV7-2,TRBJ2-3,CASSLTSGSSSDTQYF
TRBV20-1,TRBJ2-1,CSARDQREQFF
TRBV6-6,TRBJ2-2,CASRPGTTNTGELFF
TRBV4-1,TRBJ2-5,CASSQGLAGGPRETQYF
TRBV28,TRBJ2-7,CASSSSSGSYEQYF
TRBV18,TRBJ1-4,CASSTVATNEKLFF
TRBV2,TRBJ1-5,CASSTRDNQPQHF
TRBV2,TRBJ1-2,CASSSDSNRGYTF
TRBV28,TRBJ2-3,CASRTGAVNLDTQYF
TRBV6-6,TRBJ2-6,CASLDHSGANVLTF
TRBV5-1,TRBJ2-1,CASSSIAGGTTSNYNEQFF
TRBV6-5,TRBJ2-7,CASSPGLAAYEQYF
TRBV7-9,TRBJ2-7,CASSLQGYEQYF
TRBV5-1,TRBJ2-2,CASSLYRGSRGTGELFF
TRBV19,TRBJ2-2,CASNKGGSGRNTGELFF
TRBV9,TRBJ2-5,CASSPRLDQETQYF
TRBV7-2,TRBJ2-1,CASSLAGQGISDEQFF
TRBV19,TRBJ2-7,CASSFPGQGIYEQYF
TRBV6-1,TRBJ2-7,CATGQTYEQYF
TRBV7-2,TRBJ2-5,CASSPGLAGFMYF
TRBV7-8,TRBJ2-1,CASSLEGAGAEQFF
TRBV5-4,TRBJ1-1,CASSLYRARGAFF
TRBV6-5,TRBJ2-5,CASSHGLGETQYF
TRBV4-2,TRBJ2-7,CASSKNGRAQDSYEQYF
TRBV29-1,TRBJ2-3,CSVHLAGGTDTQYF
TRBV5-1,TRBJ2-5,CASSLAVLDTETQYF
TRBV7-2,TRBJ2-7,CASSLAGTSKQYF